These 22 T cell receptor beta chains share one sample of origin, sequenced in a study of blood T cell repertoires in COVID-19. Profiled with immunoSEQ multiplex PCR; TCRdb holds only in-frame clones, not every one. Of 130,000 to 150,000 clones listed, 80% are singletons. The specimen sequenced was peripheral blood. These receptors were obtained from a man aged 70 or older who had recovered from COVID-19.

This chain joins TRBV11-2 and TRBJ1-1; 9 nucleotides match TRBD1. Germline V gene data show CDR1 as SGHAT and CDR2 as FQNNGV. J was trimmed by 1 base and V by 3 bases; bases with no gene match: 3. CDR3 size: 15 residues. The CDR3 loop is CASSFWDRENTEAFF. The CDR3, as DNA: TGTGCCAGCAGCTTTTGGGACAGGGAGAACACTGAAGCTTTCTTT.

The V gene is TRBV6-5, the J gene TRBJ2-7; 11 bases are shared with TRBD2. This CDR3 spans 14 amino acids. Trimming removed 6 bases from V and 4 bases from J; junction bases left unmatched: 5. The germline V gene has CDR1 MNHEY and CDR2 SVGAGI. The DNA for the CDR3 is TGTGCCAGCAGCAGACTAGCGGGAAGTTACGAGCAGTACTTC. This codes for CASSRLAGSYEQYF.

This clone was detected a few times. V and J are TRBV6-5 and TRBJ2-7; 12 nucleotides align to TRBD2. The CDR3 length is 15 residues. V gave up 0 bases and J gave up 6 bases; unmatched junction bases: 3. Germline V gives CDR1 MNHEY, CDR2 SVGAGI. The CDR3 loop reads CASSYSPTSGSEQYF. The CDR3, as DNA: TGTGCCAGCAGTTACTCCCCGACTAGCGGGAGCGAGCAGTACTTC.

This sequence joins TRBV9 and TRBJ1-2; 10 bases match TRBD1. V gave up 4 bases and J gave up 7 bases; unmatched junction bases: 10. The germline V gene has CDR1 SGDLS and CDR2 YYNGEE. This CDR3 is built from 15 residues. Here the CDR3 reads CASSPPGTGASGYTF. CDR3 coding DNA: TGTGCCAGCAGCCCACCCGGGACAGGGGCTAGTGGCTACACCTTC.

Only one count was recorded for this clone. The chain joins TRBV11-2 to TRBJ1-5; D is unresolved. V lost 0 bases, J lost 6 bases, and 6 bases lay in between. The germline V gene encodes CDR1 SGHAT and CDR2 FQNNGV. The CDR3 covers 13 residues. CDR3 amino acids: CASSLEFSQPQHF. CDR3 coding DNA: TGTGCCAGCAGCTTAGAGTTTAGTCAGCCCCAGCATTTT.

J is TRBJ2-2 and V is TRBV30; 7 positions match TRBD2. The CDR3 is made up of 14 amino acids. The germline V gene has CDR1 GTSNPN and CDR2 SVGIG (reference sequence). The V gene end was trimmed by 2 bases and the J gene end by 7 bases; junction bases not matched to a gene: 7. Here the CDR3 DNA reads TGTGCCTGGAGTCCCGGACTAGTTATCGGGGAGCTGTTTTTT. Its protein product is CAWSPGLVIGELFF.

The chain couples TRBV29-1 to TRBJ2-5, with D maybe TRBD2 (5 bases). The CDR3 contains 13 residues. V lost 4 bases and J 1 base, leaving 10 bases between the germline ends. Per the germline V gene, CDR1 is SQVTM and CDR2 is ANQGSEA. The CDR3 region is CSVGEGFQETQYF. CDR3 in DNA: TGCAGCGTTGGAGAGGGCTTCCAAGAGACCCAGTACTTC.

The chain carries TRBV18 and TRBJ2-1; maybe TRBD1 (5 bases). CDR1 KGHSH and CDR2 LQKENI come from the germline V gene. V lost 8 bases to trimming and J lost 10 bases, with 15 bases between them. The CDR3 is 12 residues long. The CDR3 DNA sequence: TGTGCCAGCCATGCAGGGCCGGAGGAGCAGTTCTTC. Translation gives CASHAGPEEQFF.

DNA for the CDR3: TGCGCCAGCAGCCAAGGGCAGAGAGGCACTGAAGCTTTCTTT. It encodes CASSQGQRGTEAFF. This rearrangement joins TRBV4-3 to TRBJ1-1, with D unresolved. The CDR3 extends over 14 amino acids. Germline values: CDR1 LGHNA, CDR2 YSLEER. Deletions cut 1 base from V and 4 bases from J, with 10 bases between.

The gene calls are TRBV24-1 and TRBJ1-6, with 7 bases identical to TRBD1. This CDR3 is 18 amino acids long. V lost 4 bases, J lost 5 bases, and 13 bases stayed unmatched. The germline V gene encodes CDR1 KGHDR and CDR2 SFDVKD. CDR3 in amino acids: CATSDHRDSVSNNSPLHF. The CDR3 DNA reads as TGTGCCACCAGTGACCACCGGGACAGTGTATCAAATAATTCACCCCTCCACTTT.

The DNA for the CDR3 is TGTGCCAGTAGTAAGGACCAGGGTTTCGGGGAGCTGTTTTTT. This sequence encodes CASSKDQGFGELFF. The chain couples TRBV19 to TRBJ2-2; TRBD1 might be the D (5 bases). Trimming pared 4 bases from V and 7 bases from J, leaving 13 bases between. In germline, CDR1 is LNHDA, CDR2 SQIVND (reference sequence). CDR3 size: 14 residues.

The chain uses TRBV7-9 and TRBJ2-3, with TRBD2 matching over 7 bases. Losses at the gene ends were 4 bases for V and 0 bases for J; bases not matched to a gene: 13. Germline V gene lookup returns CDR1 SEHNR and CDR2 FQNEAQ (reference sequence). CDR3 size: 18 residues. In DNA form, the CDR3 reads TGTGCCAGCAGCTCTTTATGGGTGACTAGCCCTAGCACAGATACGCAGTATTTT. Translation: CASSSLWVTSPSTDTQYF.

The CDR3 loop reads CASRELDRGVTEAFF. CDR3 DNA: TGTGCCAGCAGGGAGCTAGACAGGGGAGTCACTGAAGCTTTCTTT. The chain couples TRBV6-5 to TRBJ1-1; TRBD1 matches 8 bases. The J segment lost 4 bases and the V segment lost 6 bases, leaving 10 bases of the junction unmatched. From germline, CDR1 is MNHEY and CDR2 SVGAGI. CDR3 size: 15 residues.

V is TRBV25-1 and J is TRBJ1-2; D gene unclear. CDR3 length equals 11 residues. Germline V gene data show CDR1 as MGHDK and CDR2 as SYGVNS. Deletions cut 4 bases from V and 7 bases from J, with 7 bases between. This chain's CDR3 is CASSVAGGYTF. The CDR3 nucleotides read TGTGCCAGCAGTGTGGCGGGTGGCTACACCTTC.

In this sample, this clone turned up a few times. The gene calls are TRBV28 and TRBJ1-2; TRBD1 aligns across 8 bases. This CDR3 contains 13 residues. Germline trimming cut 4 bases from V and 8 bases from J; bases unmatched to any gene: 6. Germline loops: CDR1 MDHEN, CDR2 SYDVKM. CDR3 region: CASSSRGLEGYTF. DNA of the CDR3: TGTGCCAGCAGTTCCAGGGGGCTCGAAGGCTACACCTTC.

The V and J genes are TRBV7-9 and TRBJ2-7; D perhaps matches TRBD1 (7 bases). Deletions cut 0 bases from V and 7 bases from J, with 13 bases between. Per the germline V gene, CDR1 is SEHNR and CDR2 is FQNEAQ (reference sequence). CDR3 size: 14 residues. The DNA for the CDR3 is TGTGCCAGCAGCTTAGCGGAGGGGGCGCGGGAGCAGTACTTC. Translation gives CASSLAEGAREQYF.

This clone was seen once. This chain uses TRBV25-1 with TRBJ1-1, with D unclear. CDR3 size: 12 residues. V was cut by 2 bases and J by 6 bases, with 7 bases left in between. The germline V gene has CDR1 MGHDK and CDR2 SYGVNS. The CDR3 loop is CASSEDSPEAFF. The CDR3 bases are TGTGCCAGCAGTGAAGATAGTCCTGAAGCTTTCTTT. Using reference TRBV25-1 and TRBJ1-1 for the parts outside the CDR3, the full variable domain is EADIYQTPRYLVIGTGKKITLECSQTMGHDKMYWYQQDPGMELHLIHYSYGVNSTEKGDLSSESTVSRIRTEHFPLTLESARPSHTSQYLCASSEDSPEAFFGQGTRLTVV.

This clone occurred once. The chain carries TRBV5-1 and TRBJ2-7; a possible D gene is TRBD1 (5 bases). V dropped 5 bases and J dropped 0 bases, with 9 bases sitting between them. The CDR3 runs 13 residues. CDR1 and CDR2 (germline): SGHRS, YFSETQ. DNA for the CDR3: TGCGCCAGCAGTTACAGGACCTCCTACGAGCAGTACTTC. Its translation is CASSYRTSYEQYF.

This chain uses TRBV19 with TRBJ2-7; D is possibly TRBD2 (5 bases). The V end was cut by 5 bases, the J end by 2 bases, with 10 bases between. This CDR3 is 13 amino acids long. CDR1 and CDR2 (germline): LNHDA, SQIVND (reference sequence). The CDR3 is CASSSGVPYEQYF. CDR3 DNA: TGTGCCAGTAGTTCCGGGGTCCCCTACGAGCAGTACTTC.

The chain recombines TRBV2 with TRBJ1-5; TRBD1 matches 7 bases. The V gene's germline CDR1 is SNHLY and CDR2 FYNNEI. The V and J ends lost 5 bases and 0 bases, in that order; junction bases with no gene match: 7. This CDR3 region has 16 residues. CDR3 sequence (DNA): TGTGCCAGCAGTCTACACAGGGGACGTAGCAATCAGCCCCAGCATTTT. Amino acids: CASSLHRGRSNQPQHF.

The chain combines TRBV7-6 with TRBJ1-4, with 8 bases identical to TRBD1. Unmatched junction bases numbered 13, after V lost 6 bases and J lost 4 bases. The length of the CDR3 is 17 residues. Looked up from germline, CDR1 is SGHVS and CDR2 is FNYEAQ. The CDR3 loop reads CASSHHPRGQGNEKLFF. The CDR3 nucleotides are TGTGCCAGCAGTCATCACCCCCGAGGACAGGGTAATGAAAAACTGTTTTTT.

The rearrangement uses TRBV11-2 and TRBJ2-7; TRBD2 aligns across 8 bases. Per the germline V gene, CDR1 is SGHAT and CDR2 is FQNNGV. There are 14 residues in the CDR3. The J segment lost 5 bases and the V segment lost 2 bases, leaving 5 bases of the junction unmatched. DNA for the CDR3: TGTGCCAGCAGCTTACTTACGGGAGGGCACGAGCAGTACTTC. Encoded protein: CASSLLTGGHEQYF.